This T cell receptor (beta chain) was documented in a study of blood T cell repertoires in COVID-19. Participants came from about two dozen US areas, aged roughly 18 to 95 years. Cohorts were based on clinical histories the participants reported. Recovery among Cohort 3 donors was established by two negative PCRs, clearance, or symptom resolution. The protocol was immunoSEQ multiplex PCR, while the TCRdb copy is restricted to in-frame clones and leaves out a portion. The table records roughly 250,000 clones, approximately 85% of them present only once. This clone was found a few times. Sequences were obtained from PBMCs or T cells enriched from blood (not recorded which). The TCR originated in a woman aged 50 to 60 who had recovered from COVID-19.

CDR3 in amino acids: CASSFPTSGGSYNEQFF. As DNA, the CDR3 is TGTGCCAGCAGTTTCCCTACTAGCGGGGGGTCCTACAATGAGCAGTTCTTC. This sequence joins TRBV27 and TRBJ2-1; 12 bases align to TRBD2. Germline-derived CDR1 and CDR2 are MNHEY and SMNVEV (reference sequence). The CDR3 totals 17 residues. Unmatched junction bases numbered 4, after V lost 3 bases and J lost 1 base.